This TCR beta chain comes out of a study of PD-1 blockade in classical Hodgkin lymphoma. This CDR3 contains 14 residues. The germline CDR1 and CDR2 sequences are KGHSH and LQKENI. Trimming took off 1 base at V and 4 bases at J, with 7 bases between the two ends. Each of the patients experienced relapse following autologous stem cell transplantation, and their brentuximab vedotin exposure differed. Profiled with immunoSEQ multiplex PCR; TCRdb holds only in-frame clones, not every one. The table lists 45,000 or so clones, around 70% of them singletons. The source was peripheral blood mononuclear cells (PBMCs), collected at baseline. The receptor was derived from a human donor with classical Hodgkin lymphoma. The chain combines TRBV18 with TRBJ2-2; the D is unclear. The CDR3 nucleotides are TGTGCCAGCTCACCACGTTCACTCACCGGGGAGCTGTTTTTT. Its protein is CASSPRSLTGELFF. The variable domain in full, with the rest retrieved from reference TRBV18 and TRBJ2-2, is NAGVMQNPRHLVRRRGQEARLRCSPMKGHSHVYWYRQLPEEGLKFMVYLQKENIIDESGMPKERFSAEFPKEGPSILRIQQVVRGDSAAYFCASSPRSLTGELFFGEGSRLTVL.